Given below is one T cell receptor beta chain in context. This specimen comes from a study of cytomegalovirus exposure and HLA in healthy donors. Per the germline V gene, CDR1 is SGHVS and CDR2 is FNYEAQ. The CDR3 sequence is 14 residues long. Trimming took off 8 bases at V and 4 bases at J, with 14 bases between the two ends. Use of 60 Vbeta and 13 Jbeta primers characterized the PCR. Assay: immunoSEQ multiplex PCR; the TCRdb copy retains only in-frame clones and omits some. Of some 100,000 clones listed, roughly 75% were seen once; the top ten hold 13% to 15%. The source is a male donor in good health and CMV-seropositive. Material for sequencing was PBMCs. This chain joins TRBV7-6 and TRBJ1-4; D gene uncertain. CDR3 in DNA: TGTGCCAGCGCGCGAGTCGGGGATAATGAAAAACTGTTTTTT. It translates to CASARVGDNEKLFF. Complete variable domain (other parts from reference TRBV7-6 and TRBJ1-4): GAGVSQSPRYKVTKRGQDVALRCDPISGHVSLYWYRQALGQGPEFLTYFNYEAQQDKSGLPNDRFSAERPEGSISTLTIQRTEQRDSAMYRCASARVGDNEKLFFGSGTQLSVL.